One sample yielded the 26 T cell receptor beta chains listed below, sequenced in a study of blood T cell repertoires in COVID-19. Some clones are missing from TCRdb's copy, which holds only in-frame ones; the method was immunoSEQ multiplex PCR. This repertoire shows about 300,000 clones, under 90% found once; its top ten account for roughly 2.9%. Sequenced input: PBMCs or T cells enriched from blood (not recorded which). The source is a woman in her forties or fifties who had been exposed to COVID-19.

This clone was observed a handful of times. CDR3 sequence: CASRGLVNSYEQYF. The CDR3 DNA reads as TGTGCCAGCAGGGGACTAGTAAATTCCTACGAGCAGTACTTC. The chain couples TRBV2 to TRBJ2-7; 8 positions agree with TRBD2. This CDR3 region has 14 residues. V shed 6 bases and J 1 base; nucleotides not matched to a gene: 5. The germline V gene has CDR1 SNHLY and CDR2 FYNNEI.

A single count supports this clone. This CDR3 is CASSTENNEQFF. The DNA of the CDR3 is TGCGCCAGCAGCACAGAGAATAATGAGCAGTTCTTC. V gene TRBV5-1 combines with J gene TRBJ2-1, with unresolved D. The CDR3 is made up of 12 amino acids. V was cut by 4 bases and J by 7 bases, with 9 bases left in between. Germline V gene data show CDR1 as SGHRS and CDR2 as YFSETQ.

This clone was found once. The chain links TRBV1 to TRBJ2-7; TRBD2, the D gene given by the table, was not confirmed from the DNA. TRBV1 is shown as a pseudogene. The CDR3 length is 20 residues. CDR3 in amino acids: CTSSQEPSPESGGDPYEQYF. CDR3 sequence (DNA): TGCACCAGCAGCCAGGAGCCCTCCCCCGAAAGCGGGGGGGACCCCTACGAGCAGTACTTC.

The chain has TRBV10-3 and TRBJ1-2; TRBD1 matches at 7 bases. The CDR3 contains 13 residues. The V gene end was trimmed by 11 bases and the J gene end by 3 bases; junction bases not matched to a gene: 9. Germline CDR1 ENHRY, CDR2 SYGVKD. The DNA of the CDR3 is TGTGCCTCTCAAACAGGGGCAGACTATGGCTACACCTTC. This sequence encodes CASQTGADYGYTF.

The table lists this clone with a few counts. J is TRBJ2-6 and V is TRBV7-9, with TRBD2 matching 7 bases. V lost 4 bases and J lost 0; bases outside the gene matches: 9. The CDR3 runs 18 residues. Germline V gives CDR1 SEHNR, CDR2 FQNEAQ (reference sequence). CDR3 in DNA: TGTGCCAGCAGCTGGGGGAGGGGCCCAAGCTCTGGGGCCAACGTCCTGACTTTC. Its protein product is CASSWGRGPSSGANVLTF.

The DNA of the CDR3 is TGTGCCAGCAGCGAGGGACAGGGGGTTATAGGCTACACCTTC. Its translation: CASSEGQGVIGYTF. The rearrangement links TRBV28 to TRBJ1-2; 11 nucleotides line up with TRBD1. Germline CDR1 is MDHEN and CDR2 is SYDVKM. This CDR3 is 14 amino acids long. The ends lost 6 bases at V and 8 bases at J; junction bases unmatched: 8.

The chain employs TRBV14 and TRBJ2-5; the match to TRBD2 covers 7 bases. V shed 4 bases and J 1 base; nucleotides not matched to a gene: 6. The CDR3 sequence is 15 residues long. In germline, CDR1 is SGHDN, CDR2 FVKESK. In nucleotides, the CDR3 is TGTGCCAGCAGCCGAGCGGGGAGAATCCAAGAGACCCAGTACTTC. Protein: CASSRAGRIQETQYF.

This clone was recorded only once. The genes are TRBV4-1 and TRBJ2-5; no reliable D call. The germline V gene has CDR1 MGHRA and CDR2 YSYEKL. CDR3 size: 15 residues. V was cut by 2 bases and J by 3 bases, with 13 bases left in between. The CDR3 DNA reads as TGCGCCAGCAGCCAACCCATGGCGACAAAAGAGACCCAGTACTTC. Translation gives CASSQPMATKETQYF.

The chain carries TRBV5-1 and TRBJ1-2, with D possibly being TRBD1 (5 bases). V shed 1 base and J shed 4 bases, with 11 bases lying between them. The CDR3 runs 14 residues. The germline gives CDR1 SGHRS, CDR2 YFSETQ. CDR3 nucleotides: TGCGCCAGCAGCTTGTATCAGGGTGCCTATGGCTACACCTTC. Protein: CASSLYQGAYGYTF.

This clone appeared a few times. The genes are TRBV3-1 (or the pseudogene TRBV3-2) and TRBJ2-5; 14 bases agree with TRBD2. The CDR3 has 16 residues. Germline CDR1 LGHDT, CDR2 YNNKEL (reference sequence). Trimming at V came to 6 bases and at J to 1 base, leaving 4 bases not matched to a gene. CDR3 sequence: CASRPGLAGAQETQYF. In nucleotides, the CDR3 is TGTGCCAGCAGACCGGGACTAGCGGGGGCCCAAGAGACCCAGTACTTC.

This sequence joins TRBV9 and TRBJ2-3, with 7 bases identical to TRBD2. Germline assignment: CDR1 SGDLS and CDR2 YYNGEE. Trimming removed 0 bases from V and 5 bases from J; junction bases left unmatched: 6. This CDR3 region has 15 residues. The CDR3 reads CASSVAGGMGDTQYF. CDR3 in DNA: TGTGCCAGCAGCGTAGCGGGGGGTATGGGAGATACGCAGTATTTT.

V and J are TRBV5-4 and TRBJ1-3; D is unclear. CDR1 and CDR2 from the germline V gene are SGHNT and YYREEE (reference sequence). Trimming took off 0 bases at V and 4 bases at J, with 8 bases between the two ends. The CDR3 runs 14 residues. The CDR3 DNA reads as TGTGCCAGCAGCTTGGTGGGCGCCGGAAACACCATATATTTT. Encoded protein: CASSLVGAGNTIYF. Supplemented by reference TRBV5-4 and TRBJ1-3, the full variable domain reads ETGVTQSPTHLIKTRGQQVTLRCSSQSGHNTVSWYQQALGQGPQFIFQYYREEENGRGNFPPRFSGLQFPNYSSELNVNALELDDSALYLCASSLVGAGNTIYFGEGSWLTVV.

CDR3: CATSVPDRGRDTQYF. The CDR3 bases are TGTGCCACCAGTGTCCCGGACCGGGGTCGAGATACGCAGTATTTT. The rearrangement uses TRBV24-1 and TRBJ2-3; D might be TRBD2 (5 bases). This CDR3 is built from 15 residues. Germline V lookup: CDR1 KGHDR, CDR2 SFDVKD. Between the trimmed V and J ends, which lost 5 bases and 5 bases, there was a span of 16 bases.

This rearrangement joins TRBV30 to TRBJ2-1, with TRBD1 matching over 7 bases. CDR1 is GTSNPN, CDR2 SVGIG, per germline (reference sequence). The CDR3 covers 15 residues. V gave up 3 bases and J gave up 0 bases; unmatched junction bases: 5. CDR3 loop: CAWSSRGSSYNEQFF. Here the CDR3 DNA reads TGTGCCTGGAGCTCCAGGGGGAGCTCCTACAATGAGCAGTTCTTC.

The V call is TRBV9, the J call TRBJ1-1; 12 bases fit TRBD1. V lost 3 bases to trimming and J lost 2 bases; unmatched junction nucleotides: 14. The CDR3 loop spans 19 amino acids. Germline CDR1 and CDR2: SGDLS and YYNGEE. Here the CDR3 reads CASSDRPGTGGATNTEAFF. The CDR3 region has the DNA TGTGCCAGCAGCGATCGTCCCGGGACAGGGGGCGCAACAAACACTGAAGCTTTCTTT. The full variable domain, completed using reference TRBV9 and TRBJ1-1, is DSGVTQTPKHLITATGQRVTLRCSPRSGDLSVYWYQQSLDQGLQFLIQYYNGEERAKGNILERFSAQQFPDLHSELNLSSLELGDSALYFCASSDRPGTGGATNTEAFFGQGTRLTVV.

This sequence joins TRBV4-1 and TRBJ2-7, with TRBD1 matching over 7 bases. CDR3 length: 16 amino acids. The V segment lost 3 bases and the J segment 0 bases; nucleotides outside the gene matches: 8. CDR1 and CDR2 from the germline V gene are MGHRA and YSYEKL. The CDR3 coding sequence is TGCGCCAGCAGCCATTTGACAGGGAGAGACTCCTACGAGCAGTACTTC. The encoded protein is CASSHLTGRDSYEQYF.

The sample holds one count of this clone. V is TRBV7-9 and J is TRBJ2-5, with D perhaps matching TRBD2 (6 bases). This CDR3 is 13 amino acids long. Germline V CDR1 and CDR2: SEHNR, FQNEAQ (reference sequence). V gave up 8 bases and J gave up 5 bases, with 15 bases separating them. CDR3 region: CASFGGVVETQYF. CDR3 DNA: TGTGCCAGCTTCGGGGGAGTAGTCGAGACCCAGTACTTC.

This chain connects TRBV3-1 (or the pseudogene TRBV3-2) to TRBJ1-1; TRBD1 matches 7 bases. The CDR3 is 12 residues long. Looked up from germline, CDR1 is LGHDT and CDR2 is YNNKEL (reference sequence). Unmatched junction bases numbered 4, after V lost 1 base and J lost 11 bases. Here the CDR3 reads CASSQGQGNAFF. The CDR3 DNA is TGTGCCAGCAGCCAAGGACAGGGTAACGCTTTCTTT.

This clone was seen just once. The rearrangement joins TRBV2 to TRBJ1-3; no reliable D call. V lost 10 bases and J 4 bases, leaving 17 bases between the germline ends. Germline CDR1 reads SNHLY; CDR2 reads FYNNEI. The CDR3 runs to 14 residues. The CDR3, as DNA: TGTGCCACTAGAGTAACCTCCCTGGGAAACACCATATATTTT. Translating it yields CATRVTSLGNTIYF.

Comments on this clone: Germline and junction disagree at one end, which may indicate a read error. The chain has TRBV6-1 and TRBJ2-1; the match to TRBD2 covers 10 bases. The CDR3 covers 15 residues. The germline V gene has CDR1 MNHNS and CDR2 SASEGT. CDR3 loop: CASSQAGGAWNEQFF. For the CDR3, the DNA is TGTGCCAGCAGTCAAGCGGGGGGGGCTTGGAATGAGCAGTTCTTC.

This sequence joins TRBV3-1 (or the pseudogene TRBV3-2) and TRBJ2-3; 8 bases map to TRBD2. There are 15 residues in the CDR3. The V and J ends lost 6 bases and 5 bases, in that order; junction bases with no gene match: 10. Germline V gives CDR1 LGHDT, CDR2 YNNKEL (reference sequence). The CDR3 reads CASRQLSGEKDTQYF. In nucleotides, the CDR3 is TGTGCCAGCAGGCAACTTAGCGGGGAAAAAGATACGCAGTATTTT.

The chain uses TRBV6-2 or TRBV6-3 and TRBJ1-6, with a tentative D call TRBD1 (5 bases). V was clipped by 5 bases and J by 6 bases, with 20 bases between them. This CDR3 spans 17 amino acids. Germline V gene lookup returns CDR1 MNHEY and CDR2 SVGEGT. The CDR3 region has the DNA TGTGCCAGCAGTATCGCCTTGGGCCCAGGGTTTAATTCACCCCTCCACTTT. It encodes CASSIALGPGFNSPLHF.

The chain joins TRBV19 to TRBJ1-2, with a tentative D call TRBD1 (6 bases). Germline CDR1 is LNHDA and CDR2 is SQIVND (reference sequence). Trimming took 10 bases from V and 4 from J, leaving 13 bases between them. This CDR3 comprises 12 residues. The CDR3 protein is CATTEGVYGYTF. CDR3 DNA sequence: TGTGCCACCACTGAGGGGGTCTATGGCTACACCTTC.

The gene calls are TRBV7-2 and TRBJ1-1, with 7 positions matching TRBD1. The germline V gene has CDR1 SGHTA and CDR2 FQGNSA. The CDR3 length is 14 residues. V lost 2 bases, J lost 1 base, and 1 base stayed unmatched. CDR3 region: CASSLRDRNTEAFF. The CDR3 nucleotides read TGTGCCAGCAGCTTAAGGGACAGGAACACTGAAGCTTTCTTT.

The chain uses TRBV25-1 and TRBJ2-7; TRBD1 agrees at 7 bases. Trimming took 6 bases from V and 6 from J; bases not matched to a gene: 8. The CDR3 loop spans 13 amino acids. CDR1 is MGHDK and CDR2 is SYGVNS in the germline V gene. DNA of the CDR3: TGTGCCAGCAGAGACCACAGGGGTCTCGAGCAGTACTTC. Translation gives CASRDHRGLEQYF.

This chain joins TRBV29-1 and TRBJ2-5; D may be TRBD2 (5 bases). The V end was cut by 7 bases, the J end by 6 bases, with 15 bases between. From germline, CDR1 is SQVTM and CDR2 ANQGSEA. The CDR3 contains 12 residues. The CDR3 reads CSGNEGSQTQYF. CDR3 nucleotides: TGCAGCGGAAATGAGGGTAGCCAGACCCAGTACTTC.